This TCR beta chain was profiled in a study of immune evolution from preneoplasia to lung adenocarcinoma. V was trimmed by 4 bases and J by 3 bases, leaving 10 bases between them. Looked up from germline, CDR1 is MNHEY and CDR2 is SVGAGI. CDR3 length equals 14 residues. Patients had resection in Japan or China between about 2014 and 2018. Notes on the study in general: Normal lung had highest clonality; later lesions appeared denser, more diverse.

TCRdb's table, derived via immunoSEQ multiplex PCR, lists solely in-frame clones and lacks some. The table lists tens of thousands of clones, 74% of them singletons. As regards this clone: Its target is unknown.

Sequences were obtained from FFPE invasive lung adenocarcinoma tissue. The V and J genes are TRBV6-5 and TRBJ1-5; D uncertain. This receptor was obtained from a person in their 60s with lung adenocarcinoma. CDR3 nucleotide sequence: TGTGCCAGCAGTTCCTCCTCTTCCAATCAGCCCCAGCATTTT. Translating gives CASSSSSSNQPQHF.